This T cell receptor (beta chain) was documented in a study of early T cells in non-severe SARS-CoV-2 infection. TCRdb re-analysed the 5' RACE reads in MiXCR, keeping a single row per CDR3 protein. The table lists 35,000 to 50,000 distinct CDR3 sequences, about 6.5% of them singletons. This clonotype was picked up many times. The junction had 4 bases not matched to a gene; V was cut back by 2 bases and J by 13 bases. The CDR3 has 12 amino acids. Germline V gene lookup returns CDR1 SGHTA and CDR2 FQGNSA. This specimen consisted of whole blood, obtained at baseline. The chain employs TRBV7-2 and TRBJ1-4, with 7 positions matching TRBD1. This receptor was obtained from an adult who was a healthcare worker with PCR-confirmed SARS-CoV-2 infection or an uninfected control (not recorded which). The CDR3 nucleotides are TGTGCCAGCAGCTTATCTGGGGACAGACTGTTTTTT. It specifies CASSLSGDRLFF.